Shown below are 10 T cell receptor beta chains from a single sample sequenced in a study of cytomegalovirus exposure and HLA in healthy donors. Primers included in the PCR were 60 Vbeta and 13 Jbeta primers. The protocol was immunoSEQ multiplex PCR, while the TCRdb copy is restricted to in-frame clones and leaves out a portion. The sample includes under 200,000 clones, approximately 62% of them seen just once. The sequencing sample was made of PBMCs. These receptors all come from a man between 50 and 59 years old in good health and CMV-seronegative.

The chain combines TRBV11-2 with TRBJ1-5, with a possible D match to TRBD1 (5 bases). From germline, CDR1 is SGHAT and CDR2 FQNNGV. There are 15 residues in the CDR3. The V end was cut by 3 bases, the J end by 1 base, with 10 bases between. CDR3 protein: CASSLGGASNQPQHF. Written as DNA, the CDR3 is TGTGCCAGCAGCTTGGGAGGGGCCAGCAATCAGCCCCAGCATTTT.

Only a few counts were recorded for this clone. Here the CDR3 omits its conserved ending phenylalanine or tryptophan, so a read error is the likely source. The DNA is omitted, as the CDR3 cannot be located on it reliably, and the CDR3 follows TCRdb's listing. This chain joins TRBV6-5 and TRBJ1-2; TRBD1 is the table's D call and was not checked against the DNA. Germline V gene sequence: CDR1 MNHEY, CDR2 SVGAGI. The CDR3 spans 8 residues, counting both ends. The CDR3 reads CAKSRGGL.

The CDR3 nucleotides are TGTGCCAGCAGCTTTACCGGGACAGGGGGCGCGGTAGGAGCTTTCTTT. This translates into CASSFTGTGGAVGAFF. The J gene is TRBJ1-1, the V gene TRBV7-9; TRBD1 matches 12 bases. The J segment lost 10 bases and the V segment lost 3 bases, leaving 12 bases of the junction unmatched. The V gene's germline CDR1 is SEHNR and CDR2 FQNEAQ (reference sequence). The CDR3 runs to 16 residues.

This sequence joins TRBV18 and TRBJ1-2; 10 nucleotides agree with TRBD1. V was pared by 4 bases and J by 2 bases, with 13 bases of the junction left unmatched. Per the germline V gene, CDR1 is KGHSH and CDR2 is LQKENI. The CDR3 loop spans 18 amino acids. In DNA form, the CDR3 reads TGTGCCAGCTCACGCCCCGGGACAGGGGCCTACGAAAACTATGGCTACACCTTC. It codes for CASSRPGTGAYENYGYTF.

This chain uses TRBV28 with TRBJ1-2; perhaps TRBD1 as D (5 bases). V was pared by 5 bases and J by 1 base, with 14 bases between. The CDR3 has 15 residues. Germline values: CDR1 MDHEN, CDR2 SYDVKM. CDR3 amino acids: CASSPLGGFNYGYTF. The DNA of the CDR3 is TGTGCCAGCAGTCCCCTCGGGGGATTTAACTATGGCTACACCTTC.

J is TRBJ1-1 and V is TRBV10-3, with D perhaps matching TRBD1 (5 bases). The CDR3 spans 13 residues. Germline loops: CDR1 ENHRY, CDR2 SYGVKD. Trimming cost V 6 bases and J 7 bases, with 15 bases left between them. The CDR3 is CAIRVDPQGEAFF. The CDR3, as DNA: TGTGCCATCAGGGTGGACCCCCAGGGTGAAGCTTTCTTT.

This chain uses TRBV11-2 with TRBJ1-2; no definite D call. Deletions cut 5 bases from V and 4 bases from J, with 11 bases between. The V gene's germline CDR1 is SGHAT and CDR2 FQNNGV. This CDR3 contains 13 residues. The CDR3 protein is CASSPERFYGYTF. DNA for the CDR3: TGTGCCAGCAGCCCCGAACGGTTCTATGGCTACACCTTC.

This chain connects TRBV18 to TRBJ1-1; TRBD1 aligns across 8 bases. V trimming: 1 base; J trimming: 3 bases; junction bases outside the gene matches: 7. The CDR3 spans 16 residues. CDR1 KGHSH and CDR2 LQKENI come from the germline V gene. The CDR3 DNA sequence: TGTGCCAGCTCACCACTTAGGACAGGGACGTACACTGAAGCTTTCTTT. Amino acids: CASSPLRTGTYTEAFF.

Here the CDR3 reads CSLRAGGVTDTQYF. DNA for the CDR3: TGCAGCCTAAGAGCGGGGGGCGTAACAGATACGCAGTATTTT. The chain couples TRBV29-1 to TRBJ2-3, with TRBD2 matching over 9 bases. CDR1 and CDR2 from the germline V gene are SQVTM and ANQGSEA. The junction had 9 bases not matched to a gene; V was cut back by 8 bases and J by 3 bases. CDR3 length equals 14 residues.

This clone turned up a few times. The chain employs TRBV7-2 and TRBJ1-5; the D gene is possibly TRBD1 (5 bases). The CDR3 covers 14 residues. The germline CDR1 and CDR2 sequences are SGHTA and FQGNSA. Trimming cost V 3 bases and J 4 bases, with 10 bases left between them. The CDR3 here is CASSFGGMNQPQHF. The DNA for the CDR3 is TGTGCCAGCAGCTTCGGGGGGATGAATCAGCCCCAGCATTTT.